This entry lists 13 T cell receptor beta chains sequenced from one sample in a study of long-term antiretroviral therapy in people with HIV. At survey level, the immunoSEQ assay was run in its v3.0 version. Using immunoSEQ multiplex PCR, the repertoire was profiled, and TCRdb retains in-frame clones only, with some absent. The sample holds 15,000 to 20,000 clones; about 79% are singletons and the top ten take about 18%. This specimen was unsorted PBMCs, taken just before starting antiretroviral therapy. The receptors derive from a man in his forties with HIV.

This clone came up a few times. This rearrangement joins TRBV6-5 to TRBJ2-7; possibly TRBD1 for D (5 bases). The CDR3 is made up of 14 amino acids. Germline CDR1 and CDR2: MNHEY and SVGAGI. Trimming left V 5 bases short and J 4 bases short, with 15 bases between. The CDR3 DNA reads as TGTGCCAGCAGTCGAACCAGGGATGCTTACGAGCAGTACTTC. The encoded protein is CASSRTRDAYEQYF.

CDR3 sequence (DNA): TGTGCCAGCAGCTACCAACTGGGGCCGCTTAACATTCAGTACTTC. It codes for CASSYQLGPLNIQYF. The chain recombines TRBV13 with TRBJ2-4; maybe TRBD1 (5 bases). The germline V gene encodes CDR1 PRHDT and CDR2 FYEKMQ (reference sequence). This CDR3 region has 15 residues. V was trimmed by 4 bases and J by 7 bases, leaving 17 bases between them.

The V call is TRBV15, the J call TRBJ1-2; perhaps TRBD1 as D (5 bases). Germline CDR1 is LNHNV and CDR2 is YYDKDF (reference sequence). V was pared by 1 base and J by 1 base, with 19 bases between. This CDR3 spans 18 amino acids. The CDR3 sequence is CATSRGPAGTDINYGYTF. The DNA for the CDR3 is TGTGCCACCAGCAGAGGGCCGGCAGGGACCGACATTAACTATGGCTACACCTTC.

This clone has a single count. V and J are TRBV7-6 and TRBJ2-3; 9 nucleotides agree with TRBD2. V shed 1 base and J 2 bases; nucleotides not matched to a gene: 4. Looked up from germline, CDR1 is SGHVS and CDR2 is FNYEAQ. This CDR3 has 16 amino acids. CDR3 nucleotide sequence: TGTGCCAGCAGCTTAGATTTAGCGGGGGTCACAGATACGCAGTATTTT. Its translation is CASSLDLAGVTDTQYF.

This chain connects TRBV6-1 to TRBJ1-1; 12 bases line up with TRBD1. CDR3 size: 13 residues. The V segment lost 8 bases and the J segment 5 bases; nucleotides outside the gene matches: 3. Per the germline V gene, CDR1 is MNHNS and CDR2 is SASEGT. CDR3: CASGDRGPTEAFF. The CDR3 nucleotides are TGTGCCAGCGGGGACAGGGGGCCAACTGAAGCTTTCTTT.

The genes are TRBV6-1 and TRBJ1-4, with TRBD1 as a possible D gene (5 bases). V was pared by 3 bases and J by 8 bases, with 16 bases between. This CDR3 spans 15 amino acids. Germline V gene sequence: CDR1 MNHNS, CDR2 SASEGT. The CDR3: CASSEWAGRDEKLFF. The CDR3, as DNA: TGTGCCAGCAGTGAGTGGGCAGGGAGGGACGAAAAACTGTTTTTT.

This chain uses TRBV5-6 with TRBJ2-7; 7 bases match TRBD2. The CDR3 is 13 residues long. Trimming at V came to 6 bases and at J to 12 bases, leaving 15 bases not matched to a gene. Germline V gives CDR1 SGHDT, CDR2 YYEEEE. The CDR3: CASTLGGGSVRYF. The CDR3 nucleotides are TGTGCCAGCACATTGGGGGGGGGATCGGTTCGGTACTTC.

By proportion, this clone is medium-sized. The V and J genes are TRBV4-1 and TRBJ2-7, with unresolved D. Germline CDR1 MGHRA, CDR2 YSYEKL. This CDR3 has 15 amino acids. V dropped 4 bases and J dropped 0 bases, with 13 bases sitting between them. CDR3 protein: CASSPSTGFSYEQYF. The CDR3 region has the DNA TGCGCCAGCAGCCCCTCAACGGGTTTCTCCTACGAGCAGTACTTC.

This chain links TRBV18 with TRBJ2-1; D call uncertain. V was clipped by 2 bases and J by 7 bases, with 6 bases between them. CDR1 is KGHSH, CDR2 LQKENI, per germline. This CDR3 spans 12 amino acids. The CDR3, as DNA: TGTGCCAGCTCACCAGCGAGGAATGAGCAGTTCTTC. Translated, it gives CASSPARNEQFF.

The rearrangement joins TRBV5-1 to TRBJ2-3; D possibly uses TRBD1 or TRBD2 (6 bases each). Germline V lookup: CDR1 SGHRS, CDR2 YFSETQ. Trimming stripped 1 base from V and 3 bases from J, with 18 bases between. The CDR3 consists of 17 residues. CDR3 DNA: TGCGCCAGCAGCTTGTCCTCCGCCGGGGGCGGGACAGATACGCAGTATTTT. This gives the protein CASSLSSAGGGTDTQYF.

This sequence joins TRBV9 and TRBJ2-1; 8 bases fit TRBD2. This CDR3 spans 17 amino acids. The germline CDR1 and CDR2 sequences are SGDLS and YYNGEE. Unmatched junction bases numbered 14, after V lost 0 bases and J lost 9 bases. As DNA, the CDR3 is TGTGCCAGCAGCGTAGACAGGAACGCGGGAGGTTTGGGTGAGCAGTTCTTC. Translation: CASSVDRNAGGLGEQFF.

V gene TRBV21-1 combines with J gene TRBJ2-7; the D call TRBD1 from the table was never checked on the DNA. TRBV21-1 is a known pseudogene. This CDR3 spans 12 amino acids. Here the CDR3 reads CASSSLQGEQYF. DNA of the CDR3: TGTGCCAGCAGCAGCCTTCAGGGGGAGCAGTACTTC.

The V gene is TRBV10-3, the J gene TRBJ1-1; D gene ambiguous. V dropped 6 bases and J dropped 0 bases, with 5 bases sitting between them. This CDR3 has 12 residues. Germline loops: CDR1 ENHRY, CDR2 SYGVKD. The CDR3 loop reads CAISPMNTEAFF. CDR3 nucleotides: TGTGCCATCAGCCCTATGAACACTGAAGCTTTCTTT.